What follows are 14 T cell receptor beta chains derived from one specimen sequenced in a study of T cells in women clearing cervical HPV infection. Some clones are missing from TCRdb's copy, which holds only in-frame ones; the method was immunoSEQ multiplex PCR. The sample data list approximately 37,000 clones. The sample was blood buffy coat. All receptors derive from a woman between 18 and 75 years old with a cervical HPV16 infection that either progressed to CIN3+ or cleared (not recorded which).

This chain's CDR3 is CASRGRGETGQYF. Partial CDR3 DNA: TGTGCCAGTAGAGGGCGGGGGGAAACTGGT. This sequence joins TRBV19 and TRBJ2-4; 8 positions match TRBD2. The CDR3 is cut off 3 residues early in the read; its end comes from the germline J gene. The CDR3 is made up of 13 amino acids. Germline V gives CDR1 LNHDA, CDR2 SQIVND (reference sequence).

Remarks on this clone: The missing CDR3 end, 3 residues past where the read stops, is filled in from the germline J gene. The chain uses TRBV27 and TRBJ2-7, with 12 bases that match TRBD1. J lost 5 bases, V lost 4 bases, and 6 bases had no gene match. CDR1 and CDR2 from the germline V gene are MNHEY and SMNVEV (reference sequence). This CDR3 is built from 15 residues. CDR3 region: CASSSPGQGAHEQYF. The DNA read from the CDR3 is TGTGCCAGCAGTTCACCGGGACAGGGGGCCCACGAG.

About this clone: The observed sequence ends 3 residues before the CDR3 terminus, with the missing tail filled in from the germline J gene. The V gene is TRBV12-3 or TRBV12-4, the J gene TRBJ2-3; 10 nucleotides match TRBD1. Losses at the gene ends were 3 bases for V and 3 bases for J; bases not matched to a gene: 6. The CDR3 spans 16 residues. CDR3: CASSFRDRGRTDTQYF. The part of the CDR3 DNA that was read is TGTGCCAGCAGTTTTCGGGACAGGGGTAGAACAGATACG.

As for this clone: The read is 3 residues too short to cover the CDR3 end, so that end is filled in from the germline J gene. The chain is built from TRBV19 and TRBJ2-7; 11 bases fit TRBD1. Germline V gene sequence: CDR1 LNHDA, CDR2 SQIVND (reference sequence). This CDR3 has 15 amino acids. V lost 3 bases and J lost 4; bases outside the gene matches: 5. The CDR3 region is CASSIWGQGGYEQYF. The sequenced CDR3 bases are TGTGCCAGTAGTATTTGGGGACAGGGGGGATACGAG.

Regarding this clone: Read sequence stops 3 residues before the CDR3 end, and the germline J gene provides the missing end. V is TRBV19 and J is TRBJ2-7, with 9 bases that match TRBD1. In germline, CDR1 is LNHDA, CDR2 SQIVND (reference sequence). CDR3 length: 14 residues. Trimming took 3 bases from V and 1 from J; bases not matched to a gene: 1. CDR3 protein: CASSIGTGSYEQYF. Incomplete CDR3 DNA: TGTGCCAGTAGTATCGGGACAGGGTCCTACGAG. Supplemented by reference TRBV19 and TRBJ2-7, the full variable domain reads DGGITQSPKYLFRKEGQNVTLSCEQNLNHDAMYWYRQDPGQGLRLIYYSQIVNDFQKGDIAEGYSVSREKKESFPLTVTSAQKNPTAFYLCASSIGTGSYEQYFGPGTRLTVT.

Concerning this clone itself: Read data end 3 residues before the CDR3 end; the end is taken from the germline J gene. The J gene is TRBJ1-2, the V gene TRBV30, with D tentatively TRBD1 (5 bases). Trimming left V 2 bases short and J 3 bases short, with 10 bases between. The CDR3 consists of 13 residues. Germline V gene sequence: CDR1 GTSNPN, CDR2 SVGIG (reference sequence). CDR3 residues: CAWSRGVDYGYTF. Partial CDR3 DNA: TGTGCCTGGAGTCGGGGGGTGGACTATGGC.

To note about this clone: The CDR3 end falls 3 residues outside the read, so it is completed with the germline J gene. The chain recombines TRBV2 with TRBJ2-1; perhaps D is TRBD1 or TRBD2 (5 bases each). Trimming took off 2 bases at V and 7 bases at J, with 15 bases between the two ends. Germline CDR1 reads SNHLY; CDR2 reads FYNNEI. The CDR3 is 15 amino acids. Here the CDR3 reads CASSEQGYEGNEQFF. The part of the CDR3 DNA that was read is TGTGCCAGCAGTGAACAGGGCTATGAGGGTAATGAG.

Worth noting for this clone: With the read ending 3 residues before the CDR3 end, the germline J gene is used to fill in that end. The chain combines TRBV7-2 with TRBJ1-2; 8 bases align to TRBD1. The germline V gene has CDR1 SGHTA and CDR2 FQGNSA. CDR3 size: 12 residues. CDR3 sequence reads: CASSPGTGDYTF. CDR3 DNA, as far as it was read: TGTGCCAGCAGCCCTGGGACAGGCGAC.

In regard to this clone: The read terminates 3 residues ahead of where the CDR3 ends, so the germline J gene completes it. The genes are TRBV20-1 and TRBJ2-5; D ambiguous. Germline V lookup: CDR1 DFQATT, CDR2 SNEGSKA (reference sequence). V was trimmed by 3 bases and J by 1 base, leaving 6 bases between them. The CDR3 has 12 residues. Incomplete CDR3 DNA: TGCAGTGCTAGGCGGCTCCAAGAGACC. This gives the protein CSARRLQET. Given in full, the CDR3 is CSARRLQETQYF.

Regarding this clone: The CDR3 end is not reached by the read, which stops 3 residues before it; the germline J gene fills it in. This chain uses TRBV18 with TRBJ2-2, with TRBD1 matching 7 bases. The germline CDR1 and CDR2 sequences are KGHSH and LQKENI. The CDR3 consists of 15 residues. J lost 4 bases, V lost 3 bases, and 5 bases had no gene match. The CDR3 reads CASSPRDSSTGELFF. The CDR3 bases that were read are TGTGCCAGCTCACCGAGGGACAGCTCCACCGGGGAG.

As regards this clone: The CDR3 end lies 3 residues beyond the end of the read and is filled in from the germline J gene. This chain links TRBV18 with TRBJ2-3, with a possible D match to TRBD1 (5 bases). Per the germline V gene, CDR1 is KGHSH and CDR2 is LQKENI. CDR3 length equals 13 residues. CDR3 region: CASSPVSGQPQYF. The CDR3 bases that were read are TGTGCCAGCTCACCGGTATCAGGGCAGCCG.

As concerns this clone: The read ends 3 residues before the CDR3 terminus; that terminus is restored from the germline J gene. The chain recombines TRBV20-1 with TRBJ2-1; 11 nucleotides line up with TRBD2. The V segment lost 1 base and the J segment 7 bases; nucleotides outside the gene matches: 3. The germline V gene has CDR1 DFQATT and CDR2 SNEGSKA (reference sequence). The CDR3 covers 14 residues. CDR3 amino acids: CSARGSGRGNEQFF. Incomplete CDR3 DNA: TGCAGTGCTAGAGGTAGCGGGAGGGGAAATGAG.

Comment on this clone: The read halts 3 residues ahead of the CDR3 end, with the missing end drawn from the germline J gene. V and J are TRBV6-1 and TRBJ2-2; 13 positions agree with TRBD2. Germline-derived CDR1 and CDR2 are MNHNS and SASEGT. The CDR3 is 15 residues long. CDR3 DNA (partial): TGTGCCAGCAGTGCCATAGGACTAGCGGGGGATCGG. Translated: CASSAIGLAGDR. The whole CDR3 reads CASSAIGLAGDRLFF.

Comment on this clone: From the germline J gene comes the end of the CDR3, since the read stops 3 residues before it. The chain recombines TRBV5-1 with TRBJ2-6, with 7 nucleotides matching TRBD1. The V segment lost 4 bases and the J segment 3 bases; nucleotides outside the gene matches: 7. This CDR3 is 16 amino acids long. In germline, CDR1 is SGHRS, CDR2 YFSETQ. Partial CDR3 DNA: TGCGCCAGCAGCCCGACAGGGCTGAGTGGGGCCAACGTC. This encodes CASSPTGLSGANV. The full CDR3 is CASSPTGLSGANVLTF.